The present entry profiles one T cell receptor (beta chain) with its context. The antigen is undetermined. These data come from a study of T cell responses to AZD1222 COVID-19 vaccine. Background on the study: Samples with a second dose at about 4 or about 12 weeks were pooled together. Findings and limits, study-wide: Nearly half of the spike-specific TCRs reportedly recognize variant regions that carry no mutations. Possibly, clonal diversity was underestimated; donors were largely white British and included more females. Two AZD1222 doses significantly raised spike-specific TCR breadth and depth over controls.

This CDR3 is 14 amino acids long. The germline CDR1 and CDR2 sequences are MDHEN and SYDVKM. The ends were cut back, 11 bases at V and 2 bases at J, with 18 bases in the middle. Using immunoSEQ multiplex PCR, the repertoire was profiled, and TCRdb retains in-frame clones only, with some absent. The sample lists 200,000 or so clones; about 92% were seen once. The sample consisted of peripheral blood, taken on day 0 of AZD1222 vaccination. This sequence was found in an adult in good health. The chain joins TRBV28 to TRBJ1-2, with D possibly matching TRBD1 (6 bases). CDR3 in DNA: TGTGCCGAATCGCAGGACAGAAAAAACTATGGCTACACCTTC. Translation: CAESQDRKNYGYTF.